These 8 T cell receptor beta chains came from one sample sequenced in a study of blood T cell repertoires in COVID-19. Using immunoSEQ multiplex PCR, the repertoire was profiled, and TCRdb retains in-frame clones only, with some absent. The repertoire has around 150,000 clones, roughly 84% of them found once; the top ten carry 2.2%. Sequenced sample: peripheral blood. Every receptor here comes from a man aged 65-85 years with acute or convalescent COVID-19.

This chain uses TRBV19 with TRBJ1-1, with D possibly TRBD1 on 6 matching bases. The germline V gene encodes CDR1 LNHDA and CDR2 SQIVND (reference sequence). The CDR3 extends over 15 amino acids. V shed 11 bases and J shed 1 base, with 20 bases lying between them. The CDR3 nucleotides read TGTGCCGCCACGGACAGCCCGGCGGGGAACACTGAAGCTTTCTTT. It codes for CAATDSPAGNTEAFF.

This clone was observed a few times. The chain employs TRBV5-1 and TRBJ2-1; 7 positions agree with TRBD1. CDR1 is SGHRS and CDR2 is YFSETQ in the germline V gene. With 5 bases clipped from V and 4 bases from J, the junction kept 9 bases outside the gene matches. The CDR3 totals 15 residues. The CDR3 is CASRLGQGDYNEQFF. The DNA for the CDR3 is TGCGCCAGCAGGCTCGGGCAGGGGGATTACAATGAGCAGTTCTTC.

The rearrangement joins TRBV5-4 to TRBJ2-3, with TRBD2 matching 10 bases. The V segment lost 5 bases and the J segment 3 bases; nucleotides outside the gene matches: 9. In germline, CDR1 is SGHNT, CDR2 YYREEE (reference sequence). The CDR3 sequence is 16 residues long. This CDR3 reads CASRGGLAGVTDTQYF. For the CDR3, the DNA is TGTGCCAGCAGGGGGGGGCTAGCGGGAGTGACAGATACGCAGTATTTT.

The sample holds a few counts of this clone. The V call is TRBV18, the J call TRBJ1-1; TRBD1 is a possible D gene (5 bases). CDR3 length: 13 residues. Between the trimmed V and J ends, which lost 2 bases and 5 bases, there was a span of 9 bases. The germline gives CDR1 KGHSH, CDR2 LQKENI. The CDR3 nucleotides are TGTGCCAGCTCACCAGGGGAGGGGACTGAAGCTTTCTTT. Translation gives CASSPGEGTEAFF.

The chain couples TRBV6-4 to TRBJ2-2; 7 positions agree with TRBD1. The CDR3 sequence is 14 residues long. Germline loops: CDR1 MRHNA, CDR2 SNTAGT. J lost 0 bases, V lost 6 bases, and 1 base had no gene match. In DNA form, the CDR3 reads TGTGCCAGCAGGGGACAGTCGAACACCGGGGAGCTGTTTTTT. Protein product: CASRGQSNTGELFF.

The chain employs TRBV6-1 and TRBJ2-2; D not resolved. V lost 1 base and J lost 0, with 6 bases in between. The CDR3 is made up of 15 amino acids. CDR1 MNHNS and CDR2 SASEGT come from the germline V gene. The CDR3 DNA sequence: TGTGCCAGCAGTGAAGGACAAGCGAACACCGGGGAGCTGTTTTTT. Translation gives CASSEGQANTGELFF.

The CDR3 bases are TGTGCCAGCAGCTTGGACGGCAGGGGGCAGAACGAGCAGTACTTC. Encoded protein: CASSLDGRGQNEQYF. The gene calls are TRBV5-8 and TRBJ2-7; 8 bases map to TRBD1. After removal of 0 bases from V and 5 bases from J, the junction contained 7 bases not matched to a gene. The CDR3 is made up of 15 amino acids. Per germline, CDR1 SGHTS and CDR2 YDEGEE.

The rearrangement joins TRBV6-5 to TRBJ2-5, with TRBD2 identical over 16 bases. The V gene end was trimmed by 8 bases and the J gene end by 5 bases; junction bases not matched to a gene: 5. The CDR3 consists of 15 residues. The germline gives CDR1 MNHEY, CDR2 SVGAGI. In DNA form, the CDR3 reads TGTGCCAGCGTCCCGGGACTAGCGGGAGGGGAGACCCAGTACTTC. This codes for CASVPGLAGGETQYF.